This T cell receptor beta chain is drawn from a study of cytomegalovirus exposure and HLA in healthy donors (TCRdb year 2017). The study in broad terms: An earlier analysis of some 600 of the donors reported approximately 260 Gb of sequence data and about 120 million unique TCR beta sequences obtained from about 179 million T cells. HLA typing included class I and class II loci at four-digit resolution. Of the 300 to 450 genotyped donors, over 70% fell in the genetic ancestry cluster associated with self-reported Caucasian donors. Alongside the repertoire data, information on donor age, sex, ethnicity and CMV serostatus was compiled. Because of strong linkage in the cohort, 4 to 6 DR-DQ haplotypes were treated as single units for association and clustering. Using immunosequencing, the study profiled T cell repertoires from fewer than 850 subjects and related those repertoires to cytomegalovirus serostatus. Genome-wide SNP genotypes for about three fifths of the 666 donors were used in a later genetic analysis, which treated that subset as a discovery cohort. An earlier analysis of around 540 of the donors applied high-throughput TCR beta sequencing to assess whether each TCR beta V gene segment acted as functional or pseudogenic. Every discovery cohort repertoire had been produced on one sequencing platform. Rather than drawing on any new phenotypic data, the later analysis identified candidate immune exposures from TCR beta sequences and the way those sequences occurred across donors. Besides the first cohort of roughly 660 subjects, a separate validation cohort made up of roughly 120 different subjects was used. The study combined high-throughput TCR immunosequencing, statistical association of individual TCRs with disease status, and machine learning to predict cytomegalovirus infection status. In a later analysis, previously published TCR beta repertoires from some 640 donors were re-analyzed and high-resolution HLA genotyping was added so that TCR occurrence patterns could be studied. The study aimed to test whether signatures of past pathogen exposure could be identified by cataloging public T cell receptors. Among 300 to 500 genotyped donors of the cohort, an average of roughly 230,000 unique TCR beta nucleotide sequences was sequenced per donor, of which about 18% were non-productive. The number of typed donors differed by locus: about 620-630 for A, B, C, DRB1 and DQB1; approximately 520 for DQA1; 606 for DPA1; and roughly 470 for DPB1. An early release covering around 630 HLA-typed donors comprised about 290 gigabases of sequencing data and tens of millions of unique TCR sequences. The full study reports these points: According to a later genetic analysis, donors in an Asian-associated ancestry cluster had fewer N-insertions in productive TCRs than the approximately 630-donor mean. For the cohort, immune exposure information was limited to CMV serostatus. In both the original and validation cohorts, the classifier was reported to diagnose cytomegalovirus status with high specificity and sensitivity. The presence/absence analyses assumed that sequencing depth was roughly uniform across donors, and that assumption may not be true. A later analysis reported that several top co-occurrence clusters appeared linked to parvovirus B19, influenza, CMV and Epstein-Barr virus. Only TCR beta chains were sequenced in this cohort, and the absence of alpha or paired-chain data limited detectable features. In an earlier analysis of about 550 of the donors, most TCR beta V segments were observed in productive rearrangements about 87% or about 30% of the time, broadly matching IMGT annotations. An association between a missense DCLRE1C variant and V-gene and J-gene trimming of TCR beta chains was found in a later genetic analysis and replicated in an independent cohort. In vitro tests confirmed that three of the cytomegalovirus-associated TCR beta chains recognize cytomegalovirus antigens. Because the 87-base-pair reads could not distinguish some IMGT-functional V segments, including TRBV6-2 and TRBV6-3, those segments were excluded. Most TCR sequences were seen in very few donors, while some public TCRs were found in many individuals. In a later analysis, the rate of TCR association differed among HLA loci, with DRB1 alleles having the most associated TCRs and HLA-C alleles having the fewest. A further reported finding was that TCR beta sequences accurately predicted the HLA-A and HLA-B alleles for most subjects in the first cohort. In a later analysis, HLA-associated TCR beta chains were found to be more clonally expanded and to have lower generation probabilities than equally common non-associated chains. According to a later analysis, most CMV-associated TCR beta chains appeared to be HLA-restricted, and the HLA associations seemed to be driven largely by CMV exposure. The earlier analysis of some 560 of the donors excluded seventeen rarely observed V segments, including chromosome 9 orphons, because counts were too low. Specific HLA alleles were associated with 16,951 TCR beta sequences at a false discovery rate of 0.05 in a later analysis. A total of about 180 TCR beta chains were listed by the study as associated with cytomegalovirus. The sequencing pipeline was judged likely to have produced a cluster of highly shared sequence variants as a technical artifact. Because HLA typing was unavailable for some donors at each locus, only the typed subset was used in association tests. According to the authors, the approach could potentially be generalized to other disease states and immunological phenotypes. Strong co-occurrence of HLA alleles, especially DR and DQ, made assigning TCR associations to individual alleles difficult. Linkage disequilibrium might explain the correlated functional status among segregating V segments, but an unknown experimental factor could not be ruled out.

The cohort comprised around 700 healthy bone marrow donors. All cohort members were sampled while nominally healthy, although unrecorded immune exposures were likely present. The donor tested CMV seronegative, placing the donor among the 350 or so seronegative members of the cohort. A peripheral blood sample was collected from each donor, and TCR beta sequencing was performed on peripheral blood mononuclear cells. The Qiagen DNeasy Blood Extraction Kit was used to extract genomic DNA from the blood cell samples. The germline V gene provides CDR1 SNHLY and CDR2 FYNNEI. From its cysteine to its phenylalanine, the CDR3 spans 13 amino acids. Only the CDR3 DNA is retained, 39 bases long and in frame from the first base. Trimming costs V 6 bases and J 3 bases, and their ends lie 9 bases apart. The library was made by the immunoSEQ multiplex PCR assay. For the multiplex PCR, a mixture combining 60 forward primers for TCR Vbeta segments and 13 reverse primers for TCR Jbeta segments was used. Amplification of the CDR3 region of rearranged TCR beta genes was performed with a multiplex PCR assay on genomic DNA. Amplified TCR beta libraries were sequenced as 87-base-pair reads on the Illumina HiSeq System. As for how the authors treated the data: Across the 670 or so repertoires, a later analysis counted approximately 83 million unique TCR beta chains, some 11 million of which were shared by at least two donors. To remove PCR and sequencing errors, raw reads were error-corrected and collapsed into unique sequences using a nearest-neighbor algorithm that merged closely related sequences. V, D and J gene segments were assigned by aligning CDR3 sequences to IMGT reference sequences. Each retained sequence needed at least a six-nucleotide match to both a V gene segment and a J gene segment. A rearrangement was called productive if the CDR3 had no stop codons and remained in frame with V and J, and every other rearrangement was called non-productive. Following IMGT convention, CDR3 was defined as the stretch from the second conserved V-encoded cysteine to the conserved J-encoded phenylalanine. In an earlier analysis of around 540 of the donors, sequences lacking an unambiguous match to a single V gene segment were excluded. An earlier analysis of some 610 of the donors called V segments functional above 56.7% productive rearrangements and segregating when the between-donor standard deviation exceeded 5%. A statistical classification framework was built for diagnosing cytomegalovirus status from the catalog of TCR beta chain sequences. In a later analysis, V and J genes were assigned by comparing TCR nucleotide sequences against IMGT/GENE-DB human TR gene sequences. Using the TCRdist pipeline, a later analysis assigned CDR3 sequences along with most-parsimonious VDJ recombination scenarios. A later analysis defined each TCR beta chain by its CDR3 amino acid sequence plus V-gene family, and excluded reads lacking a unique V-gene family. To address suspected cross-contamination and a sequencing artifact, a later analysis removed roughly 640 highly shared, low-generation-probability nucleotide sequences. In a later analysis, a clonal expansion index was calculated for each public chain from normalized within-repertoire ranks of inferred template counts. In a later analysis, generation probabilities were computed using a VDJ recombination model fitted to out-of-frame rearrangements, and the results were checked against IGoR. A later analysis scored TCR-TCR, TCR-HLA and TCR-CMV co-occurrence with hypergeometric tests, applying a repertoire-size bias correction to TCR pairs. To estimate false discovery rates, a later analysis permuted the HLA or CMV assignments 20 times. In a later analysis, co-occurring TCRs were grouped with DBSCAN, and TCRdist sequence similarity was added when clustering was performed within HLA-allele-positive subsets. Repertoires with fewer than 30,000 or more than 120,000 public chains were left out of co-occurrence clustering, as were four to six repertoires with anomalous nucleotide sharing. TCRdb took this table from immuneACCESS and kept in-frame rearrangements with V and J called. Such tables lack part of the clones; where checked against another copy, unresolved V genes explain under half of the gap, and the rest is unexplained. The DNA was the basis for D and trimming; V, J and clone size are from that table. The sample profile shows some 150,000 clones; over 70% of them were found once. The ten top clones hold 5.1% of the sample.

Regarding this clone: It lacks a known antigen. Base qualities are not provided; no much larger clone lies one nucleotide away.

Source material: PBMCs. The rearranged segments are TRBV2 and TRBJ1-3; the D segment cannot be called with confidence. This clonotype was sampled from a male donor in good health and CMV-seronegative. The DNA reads TGTGCCAGCAGGGTGGAGGTTGGAAACACCATATATTTT. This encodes CASRVEVGNTIYF.